Sequencing of this TCR beta chain was carried out in a study of OX40 agonist ivuxolimab in advanced cancers. Sequenced by immunoSEQ multiplex PCR; TCRdb stores in-frame clones only, minus some. The table includes more than 15,000 clones, roughly 70% detected once. V was cut by 0 bases and J by 4 bases, with 21 bases left in between. The CDR3 is made up of 18 amino acids. The germline V gene encodes CDR1 MNHEY and CDR2 SMNVEV (reference sequence). This TCR derives from an adult with an advanced solid tumor such as melanoma, head and neck, liver or kidney cancer. The chain couples TRBV27 to TRBJ2-5, with D maybe TRBD2 (7 bases). Sequenced here: CD4+ or CD8+ T cells sorted from blood, sampled in a trial of the OX40 agonist ivuxolimab. The CDR3 protein is CASSLSIGGQALRETQYF. The CDR3 region has the DNA TGTGCCAGCAGTTTATCGATCGGGGGGCAGGCTCTCCGAGAGACCCAGTACTTC.